The 9 T cell receptor beta chains below all came from one sample that was sequenced in a study of T cell responses to AZD1222 COVID-19 vaccine. Using immunoSEQ multiplex PCR, the repertoire was profiled, and TCRdb retains in-frame clones only, with some absent. The table has over 70,000 clones, approximately 81% seen once. This material consisted of peripheral blood, taken on day 0 of AZD1222 vaccination. The origin of the receptors is an adult in good health.

V usage is TRBV12-5 and J usage is TRBJ1-1, with 7 bases fitting TRBD1. Germline-derived CDR1 and CDR2 are LGHNT and FRNRAP. The CDR3 extends over 17 amino acids. V lost 0 bases and J lost 2; bases outside the gene matches: 9. The DNA for the CDR3 is TGTGCTAGTGGTTTGGTACAGGGAACAGGGGTTAACACTGAAGCTTTCTTT. This sequence encodes CASGLVQGTGVNTEAFF.

This rearrangement joins TRBV25-1 to TRBJ2-1; possible D gene TRBD1, 5 bases. The V gene's germline CDR1 is MGHDK and CDR2 SYGVNS. This CDR3 comprises 13 residues. The germline V and J ends were trimmed by 7 bases and 6 bases, with 13 bases remaining between them. The CDR3 here is CASTEQEGNEQFF. The CDR3 coding sequence is TGTGCCAGCACCGAACAGGAAGGCAATGAGCAGTTCTTC.

This chain links TRBV6-1 with TRBJ1-1; no reliable D call. Germline CDR1 is MNHNS and CDR2 is SASEGT. This CDR3 is 14 amino acids long. V dropped 2 bases and J dropped 1 base, with 8 bases sitting between them. This CDR3 is CASSEHSGNTEAFF. CDR3 bases: TGTGCCAGCAGTGAACACTCGGGGAACACTGAAGCTTTCTTT.

The chain joins TRBV5-5 to TRBJ2-5; 15 nucleotides line up with TRBD2. From germline, CDR1 is SGHKS and CDR2 YYEKEE (reference sequence). There are 15 residues in the CDR3. V was pared by 5 bases and J by 2 bases, with 1 base of the junction left unmatched. The CDR3: CASRGTSGRQETQYF. CDR3 nucleotides: TGTGCCAGCAGAGGGACTAGCGGGAGGCAAGAGACCCAGTACTTC.

This CDR3 reads CATGQGPGELFF. The CDR3 coding sequence is TGTGCCACGGGACAGGGCCCCGGGGAGCTGTTTTTT. The chain uses TRBV24-1 and TRBJ2-2; 9 bases are a match to TRBD1. The CDR3 contains 12 residues. With 10 bases clipped from V and 6 bases from J, the junction kept 2 bases outside the gene matches. Looked up from germline, CDR1 is KGHDR and CDR2 is SFDVKD.

The chain recombines TRBV7-3 with TRBJ2-1; D not resolved. With 1 base removed from V and 8 bases from J, the gap between germline ends came to 12 bases. Germline V gene data show CDR1 as SGHTA and CDR2 as FQGTGA. The CDR3 totals 14 residues. The CDR3 DNA sequence: TGTGCCAGCAGCTTAAGCGCCTTGACCCATGAGCAGTTCTTC. Translating it yields CASSLSALTHEQFF.

The chain has TRBV18 and TRBJ1-5; D uncertain. The CDR3 sequence is 15 residues long. CDR1 and CDR2 from the germline V gene are KGHSH and LQKENI. Trimming took 3 bases from V and 3 from J, leaving 12 bases between them. The CDR3 bases are TGTGCCAGCTCACCGGCCGGCGCGGCCAATCAGCCCCAGCATTTT. Encoded protein: CASSPAGAANQPQHF.

The genes are TRBV27 and TRBJ2-1; 8 positions match TRBD1. V dropped 5 bases and J dropped 9; count of bases not matched to a gene: 6. Germline loops: CDR1 MNHEY, CDR2 SMNVEV (reference sequence). CDR3 length: 13 residues. The DNA of the CDR3 is TGTGCCAGCAGTCCGACACAGGGGGGTGAGCAGTTCTTC. It encodes CASSPTQGGEQFF.

V is TRBV3-1 (or the pseudogene TRBV3-2) and J is TRBJ2-7; 11 bases align to TRBD1. The trim removed 2 bases at V and 6 bases at J, leaving 6 bases unmatched. CDR1 and CDR2 (germline): LGHDT, YNNKEL (reference sequence). There are 15 residues in the CDR3. The CDR3 DNA reads TGTGCCAGCAGCCAAAAGGGACAGGGGGAGGGCGAGCAGTACTTC. The encoded protein is CASSQKGQGEGEQYF.